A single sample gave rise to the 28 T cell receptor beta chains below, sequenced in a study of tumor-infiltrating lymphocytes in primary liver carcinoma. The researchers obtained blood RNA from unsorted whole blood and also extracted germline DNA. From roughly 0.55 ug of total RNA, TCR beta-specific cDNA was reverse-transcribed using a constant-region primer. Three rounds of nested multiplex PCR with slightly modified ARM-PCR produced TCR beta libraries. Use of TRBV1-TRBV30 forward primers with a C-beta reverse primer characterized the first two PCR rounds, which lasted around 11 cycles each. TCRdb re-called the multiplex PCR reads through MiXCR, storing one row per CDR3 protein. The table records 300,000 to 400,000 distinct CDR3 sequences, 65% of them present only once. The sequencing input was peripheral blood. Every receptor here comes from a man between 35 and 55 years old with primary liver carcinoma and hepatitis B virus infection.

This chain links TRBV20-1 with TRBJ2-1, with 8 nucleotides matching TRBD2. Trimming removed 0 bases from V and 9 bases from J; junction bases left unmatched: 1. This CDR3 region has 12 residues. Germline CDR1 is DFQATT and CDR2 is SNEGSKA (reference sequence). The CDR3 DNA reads TGCAGTGCTAGAGACGGGAGGGGTGAGCAGTTCTTC. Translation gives CSARDGRGEQFF.

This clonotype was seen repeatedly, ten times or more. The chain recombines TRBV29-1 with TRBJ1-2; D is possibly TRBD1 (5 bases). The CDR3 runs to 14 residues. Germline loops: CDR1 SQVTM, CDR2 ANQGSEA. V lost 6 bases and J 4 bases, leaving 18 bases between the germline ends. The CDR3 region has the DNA TGCAGCGTCGGCGCGGGGCCGCCGGGCTATGGCTACACCTTC. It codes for CSVGAGPPGYGYTF. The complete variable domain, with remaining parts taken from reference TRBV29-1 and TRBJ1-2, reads SAVISQKPSRDICQRGTSLTIQCQVDSQVTMMFWYRQQPGQSLTLIATANQGSEATYESGFVIDKFPISRPNLTFSTLTVSNMSPEDSSIYLCSVGAGPPGYGYTFGSGTRLTVV.

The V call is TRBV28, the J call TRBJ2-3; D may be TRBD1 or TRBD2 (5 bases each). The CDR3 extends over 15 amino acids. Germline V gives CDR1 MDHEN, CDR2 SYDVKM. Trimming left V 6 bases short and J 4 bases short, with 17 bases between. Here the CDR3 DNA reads TGTGCCAGCAGCCCAGGACCGGGGCTCTCAGATACGCAGTATTTT. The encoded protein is CASSPGPGLSDTQYF. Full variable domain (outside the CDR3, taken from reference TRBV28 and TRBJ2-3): DVKVTQSSRYLVKRTGEKVFLECVQDMDHENMFWYRQDPGLGLRLIYFSYDVKMKEKGDIPEGYSVSREKKERFSLILESASTNQTSMYLCASSPGPGLSDTQYFGPGTRLTVL.

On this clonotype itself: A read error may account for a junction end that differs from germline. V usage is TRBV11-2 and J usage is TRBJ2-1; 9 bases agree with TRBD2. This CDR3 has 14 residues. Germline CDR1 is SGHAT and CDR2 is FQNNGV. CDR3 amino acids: CASSPTGLASLRVF. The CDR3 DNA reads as TGTGCCAGCAGCCCCACGGGACTAGCTTCGCTTCGGGTCTTC.

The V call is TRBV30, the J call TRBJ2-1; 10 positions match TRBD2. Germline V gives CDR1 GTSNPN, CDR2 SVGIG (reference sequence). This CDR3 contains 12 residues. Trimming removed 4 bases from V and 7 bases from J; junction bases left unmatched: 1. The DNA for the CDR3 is TGTGCCTGGACTAGCGGGAGTAATGAGCAGTTCTTC. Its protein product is CAWTSGSNEQFF. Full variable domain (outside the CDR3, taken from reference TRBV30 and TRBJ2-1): SQTIHQWPATLVQPVGSPLSLECTVEGTSNPNLYWYRQAAGRGLQLLFYSVGIGQISSEVPQNLSASRPQDRQFILSSKKLLLSDSGFYLCAWTSGSNEQFFGPGTRLTVL.

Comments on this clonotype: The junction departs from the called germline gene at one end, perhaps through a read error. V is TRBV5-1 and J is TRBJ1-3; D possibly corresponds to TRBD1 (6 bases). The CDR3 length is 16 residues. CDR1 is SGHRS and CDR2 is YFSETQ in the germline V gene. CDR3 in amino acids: CVSSLAGQSSGNTIYF. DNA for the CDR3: TGCGTCAGCAGCTTGGCCGGACAGAGCTCTGGAAACACCATATATTTT.

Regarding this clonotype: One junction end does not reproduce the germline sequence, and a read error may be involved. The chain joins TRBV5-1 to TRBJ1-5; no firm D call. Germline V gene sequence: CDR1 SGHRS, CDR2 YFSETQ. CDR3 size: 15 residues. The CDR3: CASSLDIGGNQHQHF. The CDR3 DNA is TGCGCAAGCAGCTTGGATATCGGAGGCAATCAGCACCAGCATTTT.

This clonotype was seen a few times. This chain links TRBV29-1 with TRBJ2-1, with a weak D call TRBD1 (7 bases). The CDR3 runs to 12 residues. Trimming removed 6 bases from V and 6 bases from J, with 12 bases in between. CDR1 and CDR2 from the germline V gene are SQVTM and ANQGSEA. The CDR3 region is CSVRQGGNEQFF. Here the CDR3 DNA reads TGCAGCGTCCGACAGGGAGGCAATGAGCAGTTCTTC.

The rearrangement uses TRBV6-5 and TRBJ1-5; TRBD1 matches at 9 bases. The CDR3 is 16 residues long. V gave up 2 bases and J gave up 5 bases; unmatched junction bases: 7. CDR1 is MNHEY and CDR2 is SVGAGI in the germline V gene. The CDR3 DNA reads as TGTGCCAGCAGTTACAATGGGACAGGGTTAGATCAGCCCCAGCATTTT. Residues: CASSYNGTGLDQPQHF.

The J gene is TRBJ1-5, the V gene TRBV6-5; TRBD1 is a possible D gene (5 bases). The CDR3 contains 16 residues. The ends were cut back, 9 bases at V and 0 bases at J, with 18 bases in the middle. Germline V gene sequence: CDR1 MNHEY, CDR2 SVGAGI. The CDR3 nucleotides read TGTGCCAGTCGGCAGGGAGTACTAAATAGCAATCAGCCCCAGCATTTT. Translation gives CASRQGVLNSNQPQHF.

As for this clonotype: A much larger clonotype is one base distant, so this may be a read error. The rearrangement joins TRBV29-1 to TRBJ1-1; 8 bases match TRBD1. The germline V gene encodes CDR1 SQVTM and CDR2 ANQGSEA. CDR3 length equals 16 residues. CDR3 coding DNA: TGCAGCGTCGTACAACGGACAGGGTGGTTTGACACTGAAGCTCTCTTT. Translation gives CSVVQRTGWFDTEALF.

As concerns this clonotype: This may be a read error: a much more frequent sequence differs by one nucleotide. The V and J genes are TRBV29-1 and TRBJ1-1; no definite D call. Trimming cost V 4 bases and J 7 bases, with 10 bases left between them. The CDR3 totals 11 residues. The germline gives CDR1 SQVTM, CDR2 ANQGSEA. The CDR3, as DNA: TGCAGCGTTGGAGACCCTGGTGAAGCTTTCTTT. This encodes CSVGDPGEAFF.

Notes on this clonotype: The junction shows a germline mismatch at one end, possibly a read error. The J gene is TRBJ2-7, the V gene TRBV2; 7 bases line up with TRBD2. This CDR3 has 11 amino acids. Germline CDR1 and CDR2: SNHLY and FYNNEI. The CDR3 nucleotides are TGCGCCAGCGGGGAGAGTTACGAGCAGTACTTC. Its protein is CASGESYEQYF.

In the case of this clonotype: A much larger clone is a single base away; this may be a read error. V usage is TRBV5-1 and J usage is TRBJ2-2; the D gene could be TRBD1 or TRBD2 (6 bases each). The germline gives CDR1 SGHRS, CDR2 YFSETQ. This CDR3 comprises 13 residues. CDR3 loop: CASSARGGGELLF. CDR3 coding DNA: TGCGCCAGCAGCGCCAGGGGTGGCGGGGAGCTGCTTTTT.

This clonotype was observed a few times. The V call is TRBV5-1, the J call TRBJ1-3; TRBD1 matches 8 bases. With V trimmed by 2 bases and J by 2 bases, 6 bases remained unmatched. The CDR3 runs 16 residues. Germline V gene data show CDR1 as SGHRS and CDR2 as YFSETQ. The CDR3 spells CASSLDSTGAGNTIYF. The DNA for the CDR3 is TGCGCCAGCAGCTTAGATTCGACAGGGGCTGGAAACACCATATATTTT. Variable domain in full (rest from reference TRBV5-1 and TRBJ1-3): KAGVTQTPRYLIKTRGQQVTLSCSPISGHRSVSWYQQTPGQGLQFLFEYFSETQRNKGNFPGRFSGRQFSNSRSEMNVSTLELGDSALYLCASSLDSTGAGNTIYFGEGSWLTVV.

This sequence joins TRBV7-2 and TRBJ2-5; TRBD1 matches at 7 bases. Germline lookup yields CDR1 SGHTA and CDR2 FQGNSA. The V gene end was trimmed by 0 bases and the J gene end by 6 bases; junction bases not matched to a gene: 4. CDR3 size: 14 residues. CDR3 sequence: CASSLATGSKTQYF. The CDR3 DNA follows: TGTGCCAGCAGCTTAGCGACAGGGAGTAAGACCCAGTACTTC.

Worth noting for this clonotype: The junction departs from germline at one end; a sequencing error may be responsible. The CDR3 here is CANSSVLTGAYYEQYF. The CDR3 DNA reads as TGTGCCAACAGCTCAGTCCTGACAGGGGCGTACTACGAGCAGTACTTC. This chain connects TRBV11-1 to TRBJ2-7, with 8 bases fitting TRBD1. Germline V lookup: CDR1 SGHAT, CDR2 FQDESV (reference sequence). The CDR3 covers 16 residues.

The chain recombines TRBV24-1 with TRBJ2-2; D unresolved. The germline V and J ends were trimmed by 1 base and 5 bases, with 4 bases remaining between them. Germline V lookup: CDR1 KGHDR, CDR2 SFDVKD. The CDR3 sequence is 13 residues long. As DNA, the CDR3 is TGTGCCACCAGTGATTTCAGAACCGGGGAGCTGTTTTTT. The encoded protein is CATSDFRTGELFF.

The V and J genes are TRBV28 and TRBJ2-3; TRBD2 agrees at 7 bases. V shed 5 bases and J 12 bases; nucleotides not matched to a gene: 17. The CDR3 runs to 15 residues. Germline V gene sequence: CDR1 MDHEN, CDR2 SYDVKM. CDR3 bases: TGTGCCAGCAGTATAGAACGTGGGAGGGCCGGAACTCAGTATTTT. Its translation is CASSIERGRAGTQYF.

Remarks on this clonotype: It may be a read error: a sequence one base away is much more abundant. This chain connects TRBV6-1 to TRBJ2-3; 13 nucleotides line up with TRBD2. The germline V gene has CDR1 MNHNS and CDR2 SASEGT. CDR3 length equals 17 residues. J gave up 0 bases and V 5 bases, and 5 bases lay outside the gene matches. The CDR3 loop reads CASSPGLAGSSTDTQYF. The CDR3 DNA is TGTGCCAGCAGTCCGGGACTAGCGGGATCTAGCACAGATACGCAGTATTTT.

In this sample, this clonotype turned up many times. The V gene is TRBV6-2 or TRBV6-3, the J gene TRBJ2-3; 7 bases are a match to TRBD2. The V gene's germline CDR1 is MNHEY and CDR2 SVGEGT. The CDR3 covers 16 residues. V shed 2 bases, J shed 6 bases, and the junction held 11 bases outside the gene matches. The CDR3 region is CASSYDKAGVSDTQYF. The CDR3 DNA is TGTGCCAGCAGTTACGACAAGGCGGGAGTAAGTGATACGCAGTATTTT.

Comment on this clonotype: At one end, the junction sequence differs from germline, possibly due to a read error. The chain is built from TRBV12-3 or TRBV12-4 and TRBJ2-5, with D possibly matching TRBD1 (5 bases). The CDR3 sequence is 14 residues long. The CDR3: CASSGDSACETQHF. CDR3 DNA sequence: TGTGCCAGCAGTGGAGACAGTGCCTGCGAGACCCAGCACTTC.

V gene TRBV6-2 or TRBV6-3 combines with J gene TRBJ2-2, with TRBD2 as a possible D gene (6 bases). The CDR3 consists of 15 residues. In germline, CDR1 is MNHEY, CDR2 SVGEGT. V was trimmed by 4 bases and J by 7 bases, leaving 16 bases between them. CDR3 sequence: CASSLRLVGDGELFF. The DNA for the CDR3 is TGTGCCAGCAGTTTGAGACTAGTGGGAGACGGGGAGCTGTTTTTT.

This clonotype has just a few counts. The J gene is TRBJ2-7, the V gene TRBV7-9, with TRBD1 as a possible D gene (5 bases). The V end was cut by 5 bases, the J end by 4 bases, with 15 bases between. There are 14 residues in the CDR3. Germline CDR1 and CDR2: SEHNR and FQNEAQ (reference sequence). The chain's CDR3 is CASSPRQYSYEQYF. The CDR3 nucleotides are TGTGCCAGCAGCCCTCGACAGTATTCATACGAGCAGTACTTC. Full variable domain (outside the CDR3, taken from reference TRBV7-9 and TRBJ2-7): DTGVSQNPRHKITKRGQNVTFRCDPISEHNRLYWYRQTLGQGPEFLTYFQNEAQLEKSRLLSDRFSAERPKGSFSTLEIQRTEQGDSAMYLCASSPRQYSYEQYFGPGTRLTVT.

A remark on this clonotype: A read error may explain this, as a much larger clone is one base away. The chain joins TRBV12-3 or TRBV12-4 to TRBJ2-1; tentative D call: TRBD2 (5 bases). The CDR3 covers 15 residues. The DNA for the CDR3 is TGTGCCAGCTGTTTAGTCGGGGTCTCCTACAATGAGCAGTTCTTC. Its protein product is CASCLVGVSYNEQFF.

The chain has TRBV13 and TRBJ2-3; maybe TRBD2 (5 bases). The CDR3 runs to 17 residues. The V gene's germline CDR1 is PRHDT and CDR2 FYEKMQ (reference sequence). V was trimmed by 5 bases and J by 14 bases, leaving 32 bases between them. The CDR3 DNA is TGTGCCAGCAGCCCGGGGTCTCCCATTCGGAGCACAGATACACGGTATTTT. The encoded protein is CASSPGSPIRSTDTRYF. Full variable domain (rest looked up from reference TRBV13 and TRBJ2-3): AAGVIQSPRHLIKEKRETATLKCYPIPRHDTVYWYQQGPGQDPQFLISFYEKMQSDKGSIPDRFSAQQFSDYHSELNMSSLELGDSALYFCASSPGSPIRSTDTRYFGPGTRLTVL.

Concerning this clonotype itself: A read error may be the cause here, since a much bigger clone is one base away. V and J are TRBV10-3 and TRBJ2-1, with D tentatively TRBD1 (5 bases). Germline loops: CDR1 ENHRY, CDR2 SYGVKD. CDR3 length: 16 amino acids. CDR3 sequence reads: CAISESSSRGYNERFF. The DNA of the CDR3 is TGTGCCATCAGTGAGTCAAGTTCTAGGGGATACAATGAGCGGTTCTTC.

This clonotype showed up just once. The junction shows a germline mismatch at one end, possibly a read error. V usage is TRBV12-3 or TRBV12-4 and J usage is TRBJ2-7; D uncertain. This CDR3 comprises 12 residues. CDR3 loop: CASTLERFEQYF. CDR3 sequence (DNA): TGTGCCAGCACTTTAGAGCGCTTCGAGCAGTACTTC.